The following is a TCR beta chain sequence with its context. It has no known antigen specificity. Base qualities are not at hand, and no much larger clone is one base apart. This entry is derived from a study of blood T cell repertoires in COVID-19 (dated by TCRdb to 2019 to 2021). About the full investigation: Samples from collaborators originated in the United States, Italy and Spain and spanned both the acute and convalescent phases of COVID-19. The material from the prospective study consisted of cDNA or gDNA derived from T cells, B-cell-depleted T cells, or PBMCs. The dataset comprised deeply sampled blood TCRbeta repertoires from subjects exposed to, actively infected with, or recovered from COVID-19. The repertoires were made available in a free public database intended to serve as a resource for research on the immune response to SARS-CoV-2. Samples came from the ongoing ImmuneRACE study (first 160 participants) plus 1,254 subjects from 6 global collaborators. The sample metadata nearly always contained a de-identified subject ID, COVID-19 status, age in years and sex. HLA class I and class II types, where available, came from metadata supplied by the sample provider rather than from assay-based typing. What the study reported, not specific to this receptor: Clinical and demographic metadata were provided uncurated, with the amount varying by source and participant.

TCRbeta CDR3 regions were amplified from genomic DNA using the immunoSEQ Assay, a bias-controlled multiplex PCR. The original methods were these. The number of nucleated cells in each sample was estimated by amplification of reference gene primers within the assay. To quantify the absolute abundance of each unique TCRbeta CDR3 rearrangement, sequence reads were collapsed and filtered. For each sample, productive Simpson clonality was calculated by taking the square root of Simpson's diversity index across productive rearrangements. TCRdb stores this immuneACCESS table with in-frame sequences only. Part of the clones is absent; in the studies checked, under half of the shortfall reflects unresolved V genes, and no reason is known for the rest. That table gives V, J and clone size, and the DNA gave D and trimming. The sample profile shows 70,000 to 95,000 clones; roughly 90% of them were found once. Roughly 2.6% of the sample is held by the ten biggest clonotypes.

The germline V gene supplies CDR1 KGHSH and CDR2 LQKENI. Trimming costs V 2 bases and J 1 base, and their ends lie 8 bases apart. The CDR3 runs 14 amino acids, cysteine and phenylalanine included. The only DNA kept is the CDR3, 42 bases in frame from the first base. One collaborating source in Seattle enrolled patients during active infection and followed them longitudinally through the course of disease. Whole blood was collected in K2EDTA tubes by collaborating institutions according to the institutions' own protocols. Collaborator samples were shipped for TCRbeta analysis as frozen whole blood, isolated PBMCs, or DNA extracted from either sample type.

This clonotype was sampled from a middle-aged man with COVID-19, enrolled during active disease. The material sequenced was peripheral blood. This chain is built from TRBV18 and TRBJ1-1; the D gene cannot be resolved reliably. The DNA sequence is TGTGCCAGCTCACCAGGCAGTACGAACACTGAAGCTTTCTTT. Translated, this is CASSPGSTNTEAFF.